A single sample gave rise to the 22 T cell receptor beta chains below, sequenced in a study of blood T cell repertoires in COVID-19. Sequenced by immunoSEQ multiplex PCR; TCRdb stores in-frame clones only, minus some. Of about 69,000 clones listed, approximately 84% are singletons. Sequenced: peripheral blood. The receptor source for this set is a man aged 35-49 years with COVID-19, enrolled during active disease.

The CDR3 loop reads CASSSELAGTTGELFF. In nucleotides, the CDR3 is TGTGCCAGCAGCTCGGAACTAGCGGGAACCACCGGGGAGCTGTTTTTT. This chain uses TRBV11-2 with TRBJ2-2, with 10 bases lining up with TRBD2. The V gene end was trimmed by 4 bases and the J gene end by 4 bases; junction bases not matched to a gene: 6. There are 16 residues in the CDR3. Germline assignment: CDR1 SGHAT and CDR2 FQNNGV. Complete variable domain (other parts from reference TRBV11-2 and TRBJ2-2): EAGVAQSPRYKIIEKRQSVAFWCNPISGHATLYWYQQILGQGPKLLIQFQNNGVVDDSQLPKDRFSAERLKGVDSTLKIQPAKLEDSAVYLCASSSELAGTTGELFFGEGSRLTVL.

The chain joins TRBV11-2 to TRBJ2-7; 9 bases align to TRBD1. CDR3 length: 14 amino acids. Per germline, CDR1 SGHAT and CDR2 FQNNGV. The V segment lost 9 bases and the J segment 5 bases; nucleotides outside the gene matches: 11. In DNA form, the CDR3 reads TGTGCCAGTGGGACAGGGAGAGGGAGGCACGAGCAGTACTTC. This encodes CASGTGRGRHEQYF.

For the CDR3, the DNA is TGTGTCAGAAGCTTAAGACAAGAGGCAGGGGGCCCCGAGCCCTTTAGCAATCAGCCCCAGCATTTT. It encodes CVRSLRQEAGGPEPFSNQPQHF. This rearrangement joins TRBV7-5 to TRBJ1-5; no DNA check was done on the table's D call, TRBD1. TRBV7-5 is a pseudogene segment. The CDR3 is 22 amino acids.

The CDR3, as DNA: TGTGCCAGCAGCCCCGGGACAGGGGGCAACCGGAGGATTGAAGCTTTCTTT. Amino acids: CASSPGTGGNRRIEAFF. The chain links TRBV5-4 to TRBJ1-1, with 12 bases fitting TRBD1. Germline CDR1 is SGHNT and CDR2 is YYREEE (reference sequence). The CDR3 is 17 amino acids. The ends lost 4 bases at V and 7 bases at J; junction bases unmatched: 14.

This clone was seen once. DNA for the CDR3: TGTGCCAGCAGAGGGGTTGCCGCAGCAGATACGCAGTATTTT. Protein: CASRGVAAADTQYF. The J gene is TRBJ2-3, the V gene TRBV7-9; tentative D call: TRBD1 (5 bases). Germline CDR1 SEHNR, CDR2 FQNEAQ (reference sequence). This CDR3 is 14 amino acids long. The V and J ends lost 6 bases and 4 bases respectively, with 14 bases between them.

The chain links TRBV3-1 (or the pseudogene TRBV3-2) to TRBJ2-2, with TRBD1 matching over 8 bases. The V gene's germline CDR1 is LGHDT and CDR2 YNNKEL (reference sequence). Trimming cost V 0 bases and J 5 bases; bases outside gene matches: 2. This CDR3 is 15 amino acids long. The CDR3 DNA follows: TGTGCCAGCAGCCAAGAAGGACAGGGTACCGGGGAGCTGTTTTTT. Protein sequence: CASSQEGQGTGELFF.

This chain connects TRBV9 to TRBJ2-5, with 8 bases fitting TRBD1. The CDR3 totals 14 residues. The V segment lost 4 bases and the J segment 5 bases; nucleotides outside the gene matches: 7. Germline V gives CDR1 SGDLS, CDR2 YYNGEE. The CDR3 DNA sequence: TGTGCCAGCAGCATTTCATCAGGGGGCGAGACCCAGTACTTC. This translates into CASSISSGGETQYF.

The chain's CDR3 is CASSISGLGTVEQFF. The CDR3 region has the DNA TGTGCCAGTAGTATATCAGGGTTGGGTACAGTTGAGCAGTTCTTC. The chain carries TRBV19 and TRBJ2-1; D possibly corresponds to TRBD1 (5 bases). Trimming removed 2 bases at V and 9 bases at J, with 17 bases between. This CDR3 contains 15 residues. CDR1 is LNHDA, CDR2 SQIVND, per germline (reference sequence). Supplemented by reference TRBV19 and TRBJ2-1, the full variable domain reads DGGITQSPKYLFRKEGQNVTLSCEQNLNHDAMYWYRQDPGQGLRLIYYSQIVNDFQKGDIAEGYSVSREKKESFPLTVTSAQKNPTAFYLCASSISGLGTVEQFFGPGTRLTVL.

As DNA, the CDR3 is TGTGCCAGCAGCCCACGGGACAGTCACTATGGCTACACCTTC. It is translated as CASSPRDSHYGYTF. J is TRBJ1-2 and V is TRBV7-6, with TRBD1 matching over 7 bases. This CDR3 is built from 14 residues. Germline CDR1 reads SGHVS; CDR2 reads FNYEAQ. Trimming removed 5 bases from V and 3 bases from J; junction bases left unmatched: 6. Complete variable domain (other parts from reference TRBV7-6 and TRBJ1-2): GAGVSQSPRYKVTKRGQDVALRCDPISGHVSLYWYRQALGQGPEFLTYFNYEAQQDKSGLPNDRFSAERPEGSISTLTIQRTEQRDSAMYRCASSPRDSHYGYTFGSGTRLTVV.

The CDR3 here is CASSQAPARASTDTQYF. The CDR3 region has the DNA TGTGCCAGCAGCCAAGCGCCTGCGCGGGCTAGCACAGATACGCAGTATTTT. The chain has TRBV4-2 and TRBJ2-3; a possible D gene is TRBD2 (5 bases). The CDR3 loop spans 17 amino acids. The V end lost 1 base, the J end lost 0 bases, and 14 bases lay between the germline ends. CDR1 and CDR2 (germline): LGHNA, YNFKEQ.

The chain uses TRBV20-1 and TRBJ2-1; 7 nucleotides agree with TRBD1. Germline assignment: CDR1 DFQATT and CDR2 SNEGSKA (reference sequence). The CDR3 loop spans 13 amino acids. V shed 3 bases, J shed 5 bases, and the junction held 4 bases outside the gene matches. The CDR3 is CSASAQGDNEQFF. CDR3 DNA: TGCAGTGCTAGTGCGCAGGGGGACAATGAGCAGTTCTTC.

This clone was seen a few times. The CDR3 DNA follows: TGTGCCAGCAGCTTGGACCTCGGGGACACTGAAGCTTTCTTT. Translating it yields CASSLDLGDTEAFF. The chain couples TRBV7-6 to TRBJ1-1; no definite D call. The germline V gene has CDR1 SGHVS and CDR2 FNYEAQ. The CDR3 is 14 residues long. The V gene lost 3 bases and the J gene lost 3 bases, with 11 bases spanning the gap.

The chain has TRBV11-2 and TRBJ1-1, with TRBD1 as a possible D gene (5 bases). Trimming shortened V by 1 base and J by 6 bases, and 12 bases separated the two germline ends. The CDR3 runs to 14 residues. Germline V gives CDR1 SGHAT, CDR2 FQNNGV. In DNA, the CDR3 is TGTGCCAGCAGCTTAGTTGGAGGGGCCGCTGAAGCTTTCTTT. Its translation is CASSLVGGAAEAFF. Complete variable domain (other parts from reference TRBV11-2 and TRBJ1-1): EAGVAQSPRYKIIEKRQSVAFWCNPISGHATLYWYQQILGQGPKLLIQFQNNGVVDDSQLPKDRFSAERLKGVDSTLKIQPAKLEDSAVYLCASSLVGGAAEAFFGQGTRLTVV.

The chain recombines TRBV6-2 or TRBV6-3 with TRBJ2-7, with D possibly TRBD1 on 6 matching bases. The CDR3 consists of 15 residues. Germline V gives CDR1 MNHEY, CDR2 SVGEGT. The V end was cut by 0 bases, the J end by 0 bases, with 9 bases between. Here the CDR3 reads CASSYSQGPSYEQYF. The CDR3 DNA is TGTGCCAGCAGTTACTCGCAGGGGCCCTCCTACGAGCAGTACTTC.

The chain combines TRBV19 with TRBJ1-4, with 8 bases identical to TRBD1. With 4 bases clipped from V and 1 base from J, the junction kept 8 bases outside the gene matches. The CDR3 has 17 amino acids. CDR1 LNHDA and CDR2 SQIVND come from the germline V gene (reference sequence). The CDR3 reads CASSTTQGVGTNEKLFF. The DNA for the CDR3 is TGTGCCAGTAGTACAACACAGGGGGTAGGAACTAATGAAAAACTGTTTTTT.

The chain employs TRBV6-5 and TRBJ2-7; 10 bases line up with TRBD1. CDR1 and CDR2 from the germline V gene are MNHEY and SVGAGI. CDR3 length: 15 residues. Trimming removed 7 bases from V and 5 bases from J; junction bases left unmatched: 11. CDR3 loop: CASTRGGQGLNEQYF. DNA of the CDR3: TGTGCCAGCACCCGGGGGGGACAGGGGCTCAACGAGCAGTACTTC.

This chain joins TRBV5-1 and TRBJ2-3, with D perhaps matching TRBD2 (7 bases). This CDR3 region has 16 residues. V dropped 0 bases and J dropped 4 bases, with 15 bases sitting between them. Germline V gene lookup returns CDR1 SGHRS and CDR2 YFSETQ. The CDR3 spells CASSLDLTGGADTQYF. CDR3 nucleotides: TGCGCCAGCAGCTTGGATCTTACGGGGGGCGCAGATACGCAGTATTTT.

This clone was observed a single time. The CDR3 coding sequence is TGTGCCAGCAGCCTCTCCCGCGGGGATACGCAGTATTTT. It is translated as CASSLSRGDTQYF. This chain uses TRBV14 with TRBJ2-3, with D perhaps TRBD2 (5 bases). The V and J ends lost 4 bases and 6 bases respectively, with 11 bases between them. Germline CDR1 reads SGHDN; CDR2 reads FVKESK. This CDR3 has 13 amino acids.

The chain is built from TRBV30 and TRBJ2-3; the match to TRBD2 covers 8 bases. The CDR3 extends over 15 amino acids. Germline V CDR1 and CDR2: GTSNPN, SVGIG (reference sequence). Losses at the gene ends were 2 bases for V and 1 base for J; bases not matched to a gene: 5. The DNA for the CDR3 is TGTGCCTGGAGTTTCGGGGGGGGCGGCACAGATACGCAGTATTTT. This encodes CAWSFGGGGTDTQYF.

This sequence joins TRBV4-1 and TRBJ2-2, with a possible D match to TRBD1 (6 bases). The CDR3 sequence is 15 residues long. Germline lookup yields CDR1 MGHRA and CDR2 YSYEKL. V gave up 2 bases and J gave up 4 bases, with 11 bases separating them. CDR3 sequence (DNA): TGCGCCAGCAGCCAACCCCGGACAGCCACCGGGGAGCTGTTTTTT. It codes for CASSQPRTATGELFF.

The table lists this clone with a count of one. The chain combines TRBV4-1 with TRBJ2-5; 13 nucleotides agree with TRBD2. Germline-derived CDR1 and CDR2 are MGHRA and YSYEKL. V gave up 2 bases and J gave up 4 bases; unmatched junction bases: 13. This CDR3 comprises 19 residues. The CDR3 sequence is CASSQLVTSGGPLIETQYF. In nucleotides, the CDR3 is TGCGCCAGCAGCCAATTAGTGACTAGCGGGGGGCCGTTAATAGAGACCCAGTACTTC.

The V gene is TRBV18, the J gene TRBJ1-5, with 9 bases aligning to TRBD1. The CDR3 has 15 amino acids. Germline lookup yields CDR1 KGHSH and CDR2 LQKENI. Germline trimming cut 4 bases from V and 4 bases from J; bases unmatched to any gene: 5. This CDR3 is CASSRPGTGNQPQHF. In nucleotides, the CDR3 is TGTGCCAGCTCACGTCCCGGGACAGGGAATCAGCCCCAGCATTTT.